This entry lists 14 T cell receptor beta chains sequenced from one sample in a study of blood T cell repertoires in COVID-19. Sequencing was performed with immunoSEQ multiplex PCR; in TCRdb, only in-frame clones are kept and a portion is missing. The table includes 270,000 or so clones, approximately 91% detected once. The sequenced sample was peripheral blood. The source is a woman in her forties who had recovered from COVID-19.

CDR3 residues: CASSFDRGNEQFF. The CDR3 coding sequence is TGTGCCAGCAGTTTCGACAGGGGCAATGAGCAGTTCTTC. The chain is built from TRBV6-2 or TRBV6-3 and TRBJ2-1; the match to TRBD1 covers 8 bases. There are 13 residues in the CDR3. V shed 4 bases and J 6 bases; nucleotides not matched to a gene: 2. Germline V gene lookup returns CDR1 MNHEY and CDR2 SVGEGT.

The chain is built from TRBV6-5 and TRBJ2-1; 9 positions match TRBD1. The V and J ends lost 6 bases and 8 bases, in that order; junction bases with no gene match: 8. CDR1 MNHEY and CDR2 SVGAGI come from the germline V gene. CDR3 length: 14 residues. The CDR3 bases are TGTGCCAGCAGCAGCGGGACAGGGTTATATGAGCAGTTCTTC. Its protein is CASSSGTGLYEQFF.

About this clone itself: The identical CDR3 is also encoded by other nucleotide sequences in the sample. V and J are TRBV27 and TRBJ2-5; 9 bases align to TRBD1. The length of the CDR3 is 14 residues. Germline trimming cut 5 bases from V and 5 bases from J; bases unmatched to any gene: 6. Germline lookup yields CDR1 MNHEY and CDR2 SMNVEV (reference sequence). The CDR3 DNA reads TGTGCCAGCAGTCCGGGACAGGGCAGGGAGACCCAGTACTTC. This translates into CASSPGQGRETQYF.

This clone was counted a few times. The chain has TRBV25-1 and TRBJ2-1, with a possible D match to TRBD2 (6 bases). Trimming removed 7 bases at V and 4 bases at J, with 11 bases between. This CDR3 is built from 13 residues. Germline loops: CDR1 MGHDK, CDR2 SYGVNS. The DNA for the CDR3 is TGTGCCAGCATTAGCGGACTTTACAATGAGCAGTTCTTC. The encoded protein is CASISGLYNEQFF.

As concerns this clone: The same CDR3 also results from other DNA sequences found in this sample. The chain has TRBV5-1 and TRBJ2-1; D unresolved. Trimming pared 0 bases from V and 0 bases from J, leaving 7 bases between. Per the germline V gene, CDR1 is SGHRS and CDR2 is YFSETQ. This CDR3 has 15 residues. The CDR3 DNA reads as TGCGCCAGCAGCTTGGCCGTTAGCTCCTACAATGAGCAGTTCTTC. It yields the protein CASSLAVSSYNEQFF.

The rearrangement joins TRBV5-1 to TRBJ2-3, with D maybe TRBD1 (5 bases). Germline V gene sequence: CDR1 SGHRS, CDR2 YFSETQ. Trimming took off 4 bases at V and 2 bases at J, with 14 bases between the two ends. The CDR3 consists of 15 residues. The CDR3 DNA follows: TGCGCCAGCAGCCCGAGGACACCTCTCACAGATACGCAGTATTTT. Translated, it gives CASSPRTPLTDTQYF.

The V and J genes are TRBV29-1 and TRBJ2-3, with TRBD2 as a possible D gene (5 bases). The CDR3 extends over 10 amino acids. CDR1 SQVTM and CDR2 ANQGSEA come from the germline V gene. The ends were cut back, 8 bases at V and 6 bases at J, with 9 bases in the middle. This CDR3 reads CSSREDTQYF. The CDR3 DNA follows: TGCAGCTCGAGGGAGGATACGCAGTATTTT.

The chain combines TRBV2 with TRBJ1-6; 8 nucleotides align to TRBD1. The CDR3 is made up of 17 amino acids. Germline values: CDR1 SNHLY, CDR2 FYNNEI. V gave up 1 base and J gave up 3 bases; unmatched junction bases: 5. The DNA of the CDR3 is TGTGCCAGCAGTGAAGGAACAGGGGGAGGCTATAATTCACCCCTCCACTTT. This sequence encodes CASSEGTGGGYNSPLHF. Full variable domain (rest looked up from reference TRBV2 and TRBJ1-6): EPEVTQTPSHQVTQMGQEVILRCVPISNHLYFYWYRQILGQKVEFLVSFYNNEISEKSEIFDDQFSVERPDGSNFTLKIRSTKLEDSAMYFCASSEGTGGGYNSPLHFGNGTRLTVT.

This chain joins TRBV7-8 and TRBJ2-3; 8 positions match TRBD2. The germline CDR1 and CDR2 sequences are SGHVS and FQNEAQ. After removal of 2 bases from V and 3 bases from J, the junction contained 4 bases not matched to a gene. The CDR3 has 15 amino acids. CDR3 sequence: CASSLKRESTDTQYF. The CDR3 DNA is TGTGCCAGCAGCTTAAAGCGGGAGAGTACAGATACGCAGTATTTT.

V usage is TRBV3-1 (or the pseudogene TRBV3-2) and J usage is TRBJ2-1, with 8 bases identical to TRBD2. J gave up 5 bases and V 2 bases, and 11 bases lay outside the gene matches. This CDR3 spans 17 amino acids. CDR1 and CDR2 from the germline V gene are LGHDT and YNNKEL (reference sequence). For the CDR3, the DNA is TGTGCCAGCAGCCAACAACCGCCAGCGGGGGTCAACAATGAGCAGTTCTTC. It specifies CASSQQPPAGVNNEQFF.

This clone showed up just once. The chain employs TRBV19 and TRBJ1-2; perhaps TRBD1 as D (6 bases). The CDR3 has 15 amino acids. V lost 5 bases and J lost 0, with 13 bases in between. In germline, CDR1 is LNHDA, CDR2 SQIVND (reference sequence). The CDR3 loop is CASSRAQGTNYGYTF. The DNA of the CDR3 is TGTGCCAGTAGTCGGGCACAGGGTACTAACTATGGCTACACCTTC.

The chain employs TRBV10-3 and TRBJ2-7; TRBD2 matches 12 bases. V dropped 8 bases and J dropped 3; count of bases not matched to a gene: 5. The CDR3 is made up of 14 amino acids. Germline V gives CDR1 ENHRY, CDR2 SYGVKD. CDR3 coding DNA: TGTGCCATCCAACCTAGCGGGGGGGACTACGAGCAGTACTTC. It codes for CAIQPSGGDYEQYF.

This chain joins TRBV30 and TRBJ2-7; 14 nucleotides line up with TRBD2. CDR3 length: 17 residues. Losses at the gene ends were 2 bases for V and 4 bases for J; bases not matched to a gene: 10. CDR1 is GTSNPN, CDR2 SVGIG, per germline (reference sequence). Written as DNA, the CDR3 is TGTGCCTGGAGTTCACAGACTAGCGGGAGGGGTAATTACGAGCAGTACTTC. Translated, it gives CAWSSQTSGRGNYEQYF.

The genes are TRBV18 and TRBJ1-4, with a possible D match to TRBD1 (6 bases). Germline V gene lookup returns CDR1 KGHSH and CDR2 LQKENI. The CDR3 consists of 14 residues. V lost 6 bases and J 8 bases, leaving 16 bases between the germline ends. Here the CDR3 reads CASSEDSLGEKLFF. The DNA for the CDR3 is TGTGCCAGCTCGGAGGACAGCTTAGGGGAAAAACTGTTTTTT.